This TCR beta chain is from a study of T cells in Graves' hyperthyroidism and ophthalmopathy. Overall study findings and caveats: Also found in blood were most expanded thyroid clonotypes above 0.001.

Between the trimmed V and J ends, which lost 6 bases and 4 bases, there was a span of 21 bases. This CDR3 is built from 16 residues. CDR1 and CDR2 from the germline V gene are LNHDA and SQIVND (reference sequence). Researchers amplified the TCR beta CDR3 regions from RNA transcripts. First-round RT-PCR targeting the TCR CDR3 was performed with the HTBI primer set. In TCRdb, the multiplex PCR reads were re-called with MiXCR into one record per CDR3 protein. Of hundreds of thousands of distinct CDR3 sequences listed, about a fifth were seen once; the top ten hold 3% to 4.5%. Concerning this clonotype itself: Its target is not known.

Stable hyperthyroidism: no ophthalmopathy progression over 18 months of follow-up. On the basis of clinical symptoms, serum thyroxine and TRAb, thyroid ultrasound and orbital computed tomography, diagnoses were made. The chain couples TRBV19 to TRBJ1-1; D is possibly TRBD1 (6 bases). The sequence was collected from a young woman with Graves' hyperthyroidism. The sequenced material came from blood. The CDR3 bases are TGTGCCAGTAGGGACGGGGGGCGCCCCTCCCGCACTGAAGCTTTCTTT. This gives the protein CASRDGGRPSRTEAFF.